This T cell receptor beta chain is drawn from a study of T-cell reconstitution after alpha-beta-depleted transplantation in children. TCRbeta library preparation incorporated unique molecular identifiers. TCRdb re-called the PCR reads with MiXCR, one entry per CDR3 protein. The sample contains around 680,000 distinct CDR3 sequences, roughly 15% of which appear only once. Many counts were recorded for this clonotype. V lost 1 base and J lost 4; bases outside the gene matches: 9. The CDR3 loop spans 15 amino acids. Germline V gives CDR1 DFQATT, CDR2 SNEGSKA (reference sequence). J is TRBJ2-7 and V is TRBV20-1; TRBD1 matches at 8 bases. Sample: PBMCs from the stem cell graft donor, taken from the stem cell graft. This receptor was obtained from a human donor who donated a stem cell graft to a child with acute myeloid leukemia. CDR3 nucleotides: TGCAGTGCTAGAGTCCAAGGGACAGGTAATTACGAGCAGTACTTC. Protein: CSARVQGTGNYEQYF.